The T cell receptor (beta chain) under discussion was sequenced for a study of T cell changes during pregnancy in multiple sclerosis. This CDR3 is 15 amino acids long. V dropped 5 bases and J dropped 4; count of bases not matched to a gene: 6. Germline V gene data show CDR1 as SGHVS and CDR2 as FNYEAQ. The protocol was immunoSEQ multiplex PCR, while the TCRdb copy is restricted to in-frame clones and leaves out a portion. The sample yields around 70,000 clones, approximately 92% seen once. This TCR was sampled from a female donor in good health, enrolled as a control in a pregnancy study. Source: peripheral blood, taken after pregnancy. The chain employs TRBV7-6 and TRBJ2-1; 9 nucleotides line up with TRBD1. The CDR3 region has the DNA TGTGCCAGCAGCACAGACAGGGGGTTATACAATGAGCAGTTCTTC. Amino acids: CASSTDRGLYNEQFF. The full variable domain, completed using reference TRBV7-6 and TRBJ2-1, is GAGVSQSPRYKVTKRGQDVALRCDPISGHVSLYWYRQALGQGPEFLTYFNYEAQQDKSGLPNDRFSAERPEGSISTLTIQRTEQRDSAMYRCASSTDRGLYNEQFFGPGTRLTVL.